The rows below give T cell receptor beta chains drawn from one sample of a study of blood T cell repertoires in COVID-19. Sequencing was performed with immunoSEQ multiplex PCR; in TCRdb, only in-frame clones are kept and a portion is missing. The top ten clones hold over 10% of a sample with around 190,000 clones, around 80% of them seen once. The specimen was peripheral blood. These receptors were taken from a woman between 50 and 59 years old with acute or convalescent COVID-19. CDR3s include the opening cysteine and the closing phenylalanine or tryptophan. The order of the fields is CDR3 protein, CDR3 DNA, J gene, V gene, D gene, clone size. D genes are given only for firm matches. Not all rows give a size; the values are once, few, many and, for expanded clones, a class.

CASSYSSRGRAEAFF	TGTGCCAGCAGTTACTCGAGTAGGGGGCGAGCTGAAGCTTTCTTT	TRBJ1-1	TRBV6-2/TRBV6-3	TRBD1	.
CASSLRQGSGTGELFF	TGTGCCAGCAGCTTAAGGCAGGGTAGCGGCACCGGGGAGCTGTTTTTT	TRBJ2-2	TRBV11-3	.	.
CASSLGAGTNQPQHF	TGTGCCAGCAGCTTGGGGGCAGGTACCAATCAGCCCCAGCATTTT	TRBJ1-5	TRBV5-5	.	.
CASSRKLAGELYEQYF	TGTGCCAGCAGCCGAAAACTAGCGGGGGAGCTCTACGAGCAGTACTTC	TRBJ2-7	TRBV9	TRBD2	.
CAIRQALGFGYTF	TGTGCCATCAGACAGGCCCTGGGGTTTGGCTACACCTTC	TRBJ1-2	TRBV10-3	.	.
CASFPVPSGSGNEQFF	TGCGCCAGTTTTCCCGTACCGAGCGGGAGCGGGAATGAGCAGTTCTTC	TRBJ2-1	TRBV5-1	TRBD2	.
CASSPDYPSTDTQYF	TGTGCCAGCAGCCCGGACTACCCCAGCACAGATACGCAGTATTTT	TRBJ2-3	TRBV7-2	.	.
CASSQRGSGSPGELFF	TGTGCCAGCAGCCAAAGGGGTAGCGGGTCGCCCGGGGAGCTGTTTTTT	TRBJ2-2	TRBV7-9	TRBD2	.
CASSLRTRGTYNEQFF	TGCGCCAGCAGCTTGCGGACTAGGGGAACATACAATGAGCAGTTCTTC	TRBJ2-1	TRBV5-1	TRBD2	.
CASSHPGQNYGYTF	TGTGCCAGCAGCCATCCGGGACAGAACTATGGCTACACCTTC	TRBJ1-2	TRBV5-4	TRBD1	.
CASSSGGRYRGYTF	TGTGCCAGCAGCTCCGGGGGGCGTTATCGTGGCTACACCTTC	TRBJ1-2	TRBV7-2	.	.
CASSVAANPTGSEQFF	TGTGCCAGCAGCGTAGCTGCGAATCCGACAGGGAGTGAGCAGTTCTTC	TRBJ2-1	TRBV9	TRBD1	.
CASSFGQRNIQYF	TGTGCCAGCAGTTTTGGACAGAGGAACATTCAGTACTTC	TRBJ2-4	TRBV12-3/TRBV12-4	.	.
CASSLAGPQRYTF	TGTGCCAGCAGTTTAGCGGGGCCCCAGAGGTACACCTTC	TRBJ1-2	TRBV12-3/TRBV12-4	.	.
CASRPRGLVGSPLHF	TGTGCCAGCAGGCCGCGGGGCCTGGTAGGATCACCCCTCCACTTT	TRBJ1-6	TRBV27	.	.
CASSVAGTSGANVLTF	TGTGCCAGCAGCGTAGCGGGTACCTCTGGGGCCAACGTCCTGACTTTC	TRBJ2-6	TRBV9	.	.
CASSFWTSGRRGEQFF	TGTGCCAGCAGCTTTTGGACTAGCGGGAGGCGTGGTGAGCAGTTCTTC	TRBJ2-1	TRBV7-2	TRBD2	.
CASSSRSGANTGELFF	TGTGCCAGTAGCTCTCGTAGCGGGGCGAACACCGGGGAGCTGTTTTTT	TRBJ2-2	TRBV19	TRBD2	once
CASMRGNQPQHF	TGTGCCAGTATGAGGGGCAATCAGCCCCAGCATTTT	TRBJ1-5	TRBV19	.	once
CASRRAGEQYF	TGTGCCAGCCGGAGGGCGGGGGAGCAGTACTTC	TRBJ2-7	TRBV2	.	.
CASSVGDRLNEQFF	TGTGCCAGCAGCGTAGGGGACAGGCTCAATGAGCAGTTCTTC	TRBJ2-1	TRBV9	TRBD1	.
CASSLQGSYNEQFF	TGTGCCAGCAGTCTACAGGGGTCCTACAATGAGCAGTTCTTC	TRBJ2-1	TRBV27	TRBD1	.
CASSFNQDYNEQFF	TGTGCCAGCAGCTTCAACCAGGACTACAATGAGCAGTTCTTC	TRBJ2-1	TRBV11-3	.	.
CAISAGERTEAFF	TGTGCCATCAGTGCAGGGGAAAGGACTGAAGCTTTCTTT	TRBJ1-1	TRBV10-3	.	once
CASSPISDYLSYEQYF	TGTGCCAGCTCACCAATCTCTGACTACCTCTCCTACGAGCAGTACTTC	TRBJ2-7	TRBV18	.	.
CASSFGTSGGSSTDTQYF	TGTGCCAGCAGCTTCGGGACTAGCGGGGGGTCTAGCACAGATACGCAGTATTTT	TRBJ2-3	TRBV9	TRBD2	.
CASSQGPTENQPQHF	TGCGCCAGCAGCCAAGGCCCCACGGAGAATCAGCCCCAGCATTTT	TRBJ1-5	TRBV4-1	.	.
CASSVGEGVSEKLFF	TGTGCCAGCAGCGTAGGGGAGGGGGTGAGTGAAAAACTGTTTTTT	TRBJ1-4	TRBV9	.	.
CASSLGDTGMNSPLHF	TGTGCCAGCAGCTTGGGGGACACGGGAATGAATTCACCCCTCCACTTT	TRBJ1-6	TRBV5-4	.	.
CASSAATGVSPLHF	TGTGCCAGCAGTGCCGCGACAGGGGTGTCACCCCTCCACTTT	TRBJ1-6	TRBV25-1	TRBD1	.
CASRGTGVGEQYF	TGCGCCAGCAGAGGGACAGGGGTAGGCGAGCAGTACTTC	TRBJ2-7	TRBV10-2	TRBD1	few
CASSFPREGPYDEQFF	TGTGCCAGCAGCTTCCCCCGGGAGGGCCCTTACGATGAGCAGTTCTTC	TRBJ2-1	TRBV5-6	TRBD2	.
CASSLADRGNEKLFF	TGTGCCAGCAGCTTGGCCGACAGGGGGAATGAAAAACTGTTTTTT	TRBJ1-4	TRBV5-6	TRBD1	.
CASSYVIGQPNEQYF	TGTGCCAGTAGCTACGTTATAGGACAGCCTAACGAGCAGTACTTC	TRBJ2-7	TRBV19	.	.
CASSKGQDYEQYF	TGTGCCAGCAGCAAGGGACAGGACTACGAGCAGTACTTC	TRBJ2-7	TRBV3-1/TRBV3-2	TRBD1	.
CASSLMGQGNEKLFF	TGTGCCAGCAGTCTTATGGGACAGGGGAATGAAAAACTGTTTTTT	TRBJ1-4	TRBV28	TRBD1	.
CASSSNLAGGSDTQYF	TGTGCCAGCAGCTCCAACCTAGCGGGGGGTTCAGATACGCAGTATTTT	TRBJ2-3	TRBV7-2	TRBD2	once
CASSFQAGGTDTQYF	TGTGCCAGCAGCTTTCAAGCGGGAGGAACAGATACGCAGTATTTT	TRBJ2-3	TRBV11-2	TRBD2	.
CSVVGQTATNEKLFF	TGCAGCGTTGTAGGACAGACAGCAACTAATGAAAAACTGTTTTTT	TRBJ1-4	TRBV29-1	.	.
CAWSDKNEQYF	TGTGCCTGGAGTGACAAGAACGAGCAGTACTTC	TRBJ2-7	TRBV30	.	.
CASSSRTSADTQYF	TGTGCCAGCAGCTCAAGGACTAGCGCAGATACGCAGTATTTT	TRBJ2-3	TRBV11-2	TRBD2	.
CASSSTGKDQPQHF	TGTGCCAGCAGTTCCACGGGGAAAGATCAGCCCCAGCATTTT	TRBJ1-5	TRBV6-6	.	.
CASSLRGLAVQETQYF	TGTGCCAGCAGCTTGAGGGGTCTAGCGGTTCAAGAGACCCAGTACTTC	TRBJ2-5	TRBV7-8	TRBD2	.
CASRIQGAEAFF	TGTGCCAGCAGAATACAGGGTGCTGAAGCTTTCTTT	TRBJ1-1	TRBV6-5	.	few
CASSYSGTYYEQYF	TGTGCCAGCAGTTACTCGGGGACATACTACGAGCAGTACTTC	TRBJ2-7	TRBV6-5	.	.
CASSVTPWGGGETQYF	TGTGCCAGCAGTGTTACCCCCTGGGGGGGAGGAGAGACCCAGTACTTC	TRBJ2-5	TRBV6-1	TRBD2	once
CAWRGGANTEAFF	TGTGCCTGGAGGGGGGGGGCGAACACTGAAGCTTTCTTT	TRBJ1-1	TRBV30	.	.
CASSELTGGLQFF	TGTGCCAGCAGTGAGCTGACAGGGGGGCTCCAGTTCTTC	TRBJ2-1	TRBV2	TRBD1	few
CASSLGPGQGTTGELFF	TGTGCCAGCAGCTTAGGTCCGGGACAGGGAACCACCGGGGAGCTGTTTTTT	TRBJ2-2	TRBV11-2	TRBD1	.
CASSRGGYSPLHF	TGTGCCAGCAGCAGGGGGGGGTATTCACCCCTCCACTTT	TRBJ1-6	TRBV14	.	.
CAWSVSVNTEAFF	TGTGCCTGGAGTGTCTCAGTGAACACTGAAGCTTTCTTT	TRBJ1-1	TRBV30	.	once
CASTEGQAMNTEAFF	TGTGCCAGCACCGAAGGACAGGCAATGAACACTGAAGCTTTCTTT	TRBJ1-1	TRBV7-6	TRBD1	.
CASSFFSGGEAYEQYF	TGTGCCAGCAGCTTCTTTAGCGGGGGGGAAGCCTACGAGCAGTACTTC	TRBJ2-7	TRBV3-1/TRBV3-2	TRBD2	.